The 26 T cell receptor beta chains below all came from one sample that was sequenced in a study of cytomegalovirus exposure and HLA in healthy donors. PCR was performed using 60 Vbeta and 13 Jbeta primers. Libraries were prepared by immunoSEQ multiplex PCR; TCRdb keeps only in-frame clonotypes and omits some of them. The sample has approximately 200,000 clones, approximately 84% seen once. Input material: PBMCs. Source of these receptors: a woman in her twenties or thirties in good health and CMV-seropositive.

The chain uses TRBV7-9 and TRBJ1-1, with D possibly TRBD1 on 6 matching bases. Trimming removed 0 bases from V and 5 bases from J, with 22 bases in between. CDR3 size: 18 residues. The V gene's germline CDR1 is SEHNR and CDR2 FQNEAQ (reference sequence). The CDR3 DNA reads TGTGCCAGCAGCTTAGCTGAAGGCAGGGGACGTCGCTCGACTGAAGCTTTCTTT. Translation gives CASSLAEGRGRRSTEAFF.

This chain uses TRBV7-8 with TRBJ1-1, with a weak D call TRBD1 (6 bases). The CDR3 length is 14 residues. Germline V gene lookup returns CDR1 SGHVS and CDR2 FQNEAQ. Trimming cost V 6 bases and J 5 bases, with 16 bases left between them. As DNA, the CDR3 is TGTGCCAGCAGGTATCAACAGGGAGCGACTGAAGCTTTCTTT. Translation: CASRYQQGATEAFF. The entire variable domain, with the rest obtained from reference TRBV7-8 and TRBJ1-1, is as follows: GAGVSQSPRYKVAKRGQDVALRCDPISGHVSLFWYQQALGQGPEFLTYFQNEAQLDKSGLPSDRFFAERPEGSVSTLKIQRTQQEDSAVYLCASRYQQGATEAFFGQGTRLTVV.

The genes are TRBV7-9 and TRBJ2-7, with 13 bases lining up with TRBD2. Losses at the gene ends were 7 bases for V and 9 bases for J; bases not matched to a gene: 9. The CDR3 covers 14 residues. CDR1 and CDR2 (germline): SEHNR, FQNEAQ (reference sequence). The CDR3 loop is CASNEGTSGARQYF. CDR3 bases: TGTGCCAGCAACGAAGGGACTAGCGGGGCCCGGCAGTACTTC.

This rearrangement joins TRBV10-3 to TRBJ2-1; 9 nucleotides align to TRBD2. V was pared by 11 bases and J by 0 bases, with 11 bases of the junction left unmatched. The germline CDR1 and CDR2 sequences are ENHRY and SYGVKD. The CDR3 extends over 16 amino acids. The CDR3 loop reads CASKDSGGSSYNEQFF. CDR3 nucleotides: TGTGCCTCCAAGGATAGCGGGGGAAGCTCCTACAATGAGCAGTTCTTC.

The chain links TRBV11-2 to TRBJ1-1, with D unclear. Trimming pared 3 bases from V and 5 bases from J, leaving 13 bases between. The CDR3 totals 14 residues. Looked up from germline, CDR1 is SGHAT and CDR2 is FQNNGV. The CDR3 loop is CASSLMIGGTEAFF. CDR3 nucleotide sequence: TGTGCCAGCAGCTTGATGATTGGCGGGACTGAAGCTTTCTTT.

The V gene is TRBV5-6, the J gene TRBJ1-1; D might be TRBD1 (6 bases). The CDR3 is 15 residues long. Germline V gene lookup returns CDR1 SGHDT and CDR2 YYEEEE. With 2 bases removed from V and 8 bases from J, the gap between germline ends came to 19 bases. The CDR3 DNA sequence: TGTGCCAGCAGCTTATCAGGGGCGCCTCCTAAAGAAGCTTTCTTT. Amino acid sequence: CASSLSGAPPKEAFF.

This clone showed up just a few times. The gene calls are TRBV11-2 and TRBJ2-7; D might be TRBD1 (7 bases). The V end was cut by 3 bases, the J end by 2 bases, with 11 bases between. Germline assignment: CDR1 SGHAT and CDR2 FQNNGV. The length of the CDR3 is 14 residues. The CDR3 DNA reads TGTGCCAGCAGCTTTGCAGGGGGGCCCTACGAGCAGTACTTC. As protein: CASSFAGGPYEQYF.

This chain links TRBV5-1 with TRBJ2-7, with D unclear. CDR3 length equals 14 residues. The V gene's germline CDR1 is SGHRS and CDR2 YFSETQ. Trimming shortened V by 0 bases and J by 7 bases, and 14 bases separated the two germline ends. CDR3 sequence (DNA): TGCGCCAGCAGCTTGGCTAACAATATGAGGGAGCAGTACTTC. It translates to CASSLANNMREQYF.

The chain joins TRBV5-1 to TRBJ1-5; possibly TRBD1 for D (5 bases). This CDR3 spans 15 amino acids. V was clipped by 3 bases and J by 0 bases, with 10 bases between them. Germline CDR1 reads SGHRS; CDR2 reads YFSETQ. This CDR3 reads CASSSGLDSNQPQHF. The CDR3, as DNA: TGCGCCAGCAGCTCGGGACTTGATAGCAATCAGCCCCAGCATTTT.

This clone turned up a few times. The rearrangement links TRBV15 to TRBJ2-5, with TRBD1 matching 10 bases. The CDR3 consists of 16 residues. After removal of 0 bases from V and 4 bases from J, the junction contained 5 bases not matched to a gene. Per germline, CDR1 LNHNV and CDR2 YYDKDF (reference sequence). CDR3 amino acids: CATSRDGTGAGETQYF. Written as DNA, the CDR3 is TGTGCCACCAGCAGAGATGGGACAGGGGCTGGAGAGACCCAGTACTTC.

The gene calls are TRBV10-3 and TRBJ1-5; TRBD1 matches 10 bases. Germline loops: CDR1 ENHRY, CDR2 SYGVKD. This CDR3 comprises 17 residues. With 6 bases clipped from V and 4 bases from J, the junction kept 12 bases outside the gene matches. In DNA, the CDR3 is TGTGCCATCAGCCCAGAAGATGACAGGGGGCATAATCAGCCCCAGCATTTT. The encoded protein is CAISPEDDRGHNQPQHF.

V is TRBV27 and J is TRBJ1-6, with D perhaps TRBD1 (5 bases). CDR1 is MNHEY and CDR2 is SMNVEV in the germline V gene (reference sequence). Trimming stripped 6 bases from V and 7 bases from J, with 10 bases between. This CDR3 has 13 residues. DNA of the CDR3: TGTGCCAGCAGGGCCAGGGAAAATTCACCCCTCCACTTT. Amino acids: CASRARENSPLHF.

The rearrangement joins TRBV6-5 to TRBJ1-1; no reliable D call. V shed 6 bases and J shed 5 bases, with 13 bases lying between them. This CDR3 contains 13 residues. CDR1 MNHEY and CDR2 SVGAGI come from the germline V gene. CDR3 nucleotide sequence: TGTGCCAGCAGCCCGTCGCCCGGTACTGAAGCTTTCTTT. This sequence encodes CASSPSPGTEAFF.

The rearrangement links TRBV5-8 to TRBJ2-3, with 7 bases that match TRBD1. Germline lookup yields CDR1 SGHTS and CDR2 YDEGEE. The CDR3 loop spans 15 amino acids. With V trimmed by 2 bases and J by 5 bases, 8 bases remained unmatched. CDR3 sequence: CASSFRDRKLDTQYF. The CDR3 region has the DNA TGTGCCAGCAGCTTCCGGGACAGAAAATTAGATACGCAGTATTTT.

The rearrangement uses TRBV7-6 and TRBJ2-1; D is perhaps TRBD2 (6 bases). Germline V lookup: CDR1 SGHVS, CDR2 FNYEAQ. The CDR3 loop spans 16 amino acids. The V and J ends lost 1 base and 8 bases respectively, with 18 bases between them. The CDR3 region is CASSLGLSGGVDEQFF. The DNA of the CDR3 is TGTGCCAGCAGCTTAGGTCTTAGCGGCGGAGTCGATGAGCAGTTCTTC.

The genes are TRBV11-2 and TRBJ1-2; 8 bases are shared with TRBD1. After removal of 4 bases from V and 5 bases from J, the junction contained 15 bases not matched to a gene. This CDR3 spans 17 amino acids. Germline V gene data show CDR1 as SGHAT and CDR2 as FQNNGV. As DNA, the CDR3 is TGTGCCAGCAGCTCCACCTGGCCGGGACAGGACCTGTATGGCTACACCTTC. As protein: CASSSTWPGQDLYGYTF.

This rearrangement joins TRBV10-2 to TRBJ1-3; D unclear. The CDR3 has 11 residues. The germline CDR1 and CDR2 sequences are WSHSY and SAAADI. V was pared by 4 bases and J by 8 bases, with 6 bases between. In DNA form, the CDR3 reads TGCGCCAGCAGTGGGGGAGACACCATATATTTT. Protein product: CASSGGDTIYF.

The rearrangement uses TRBV11-2 and TRBJ2-7; D call uncertain. V lost 5 bases, J lost 3 bases, and 5 bases lay in between. The germline CDR1 and CDR2 sequences are SGHAT and FQNNGV. The CDR3 loop spans 11 amino acids. Here the CDR3 DNA reads TGTGCCAGCAGCCCTAACTACGAGCAGTACTTC. Protein: CASSPNYEQYF.

This rearrangement joins TRBV5-1 to TRBJ1-1; maybe TRBD1 (5 bases). V was trimmed by 3 bases and J by 5 bases, leaving 17 bases between them. The germline V gene encodes CDR1 SGHRS and CDR2 YFSETQ. The CDR3 sequence is 15 residues long. CDR3 residues: CASSSTTVGGTEAFF. The DNA of the CDR3 is TGCGCCAGCAGCTCAACAACAGTGGGGGGGACTGAAGCTTTCTTT.

The V and J genes are TRBV6-4 and TRBJ1-1; D remains ambiguous. Germline loops: CDR1 MRHNA, CDR2 SNTAGT. V lost 8 bases, J lost 4 bases, and 14 bases lay in between. This CDR3 region has 13 residues. CDR3 region: CASAEARGTEAFF. CDR3 coding DNA: TGTGCCAGCGCCGAAGCTCGGGGCACTGAAGCTTTCTTT.

The chain is built from TRBV25-1 and TRBJ1-5; perhaps TRBD1 as D (5 bases). V lost 1 base and J lost 2, with 12 bases in between. CDR3 size: 16 residues. Germline V CDR1 and CDR2: MGHDK, SYGVNS. The CDR3 sequence is CASSESGGLGNQPQHF. Written as DNA, the CDR3 is TGTGCCAGCAGTGAATCGGGGGGTCTGGGCAATCAGCCCCAGCATTTT.

This rearrangement joins TRBV5-1 to TRBJ1-2, with 8 positions matching TRBD1. The germline CDR1 and CDR2 sequences are SGHRS and YFSETQ. After removal of 5 bases from V and 10 bases from J, the junction contained 13 bases not matched to a gene. The CDR3 covers 14 residues. The CDR3 DNA is TGCGCCAGCAGAAATGTACAGGGGGAAATCGACTACACCTTC. Protein: CASRNVQGEIDYTF.

The chain combines TRBV15 with TRBJ1-5; D might be TRBD1 (6 bases). Trimming removed 6 bases at V and 4 bases at J, with 16 bases between. CDR3 length equals 15 residues. Germline values: CDR1 LNHNV, CDR2 YYDKDF (reference sequence). The CDR3 bases are TGTGCCACCAGAAGAAAAGGGACAATGAATCAGCCCCAGCATTTT. The encoded protein is CATRRKGTMNQPQHF.

The chain combines TRBV7-9 with TRBJ2-1; 13 bases match TRBD2. Germline CDR1 SEHNR, CDR2 FQNEAQ (reference sequence). The CDR3 totals 16 residues. The trim removed 4 bases at V and 6 bases at J, leaving 6 bases unmatched. The CDR3: CASSSPGTSGTNEQFF. The CDR3 DNA is TGTGCCAGCAGCTCCCCCGGGACTAGCGGGACCAATGAGCAGTTCTTC. Using reference TRBV7-9 and TRBJ2-1 for the parts outside the CDR3, the full variable domain is DTGVSQNPRHKITKRGQNVTFRCDPISEHNRLYWYRQTLGQGPEFLTYFQNEAQLEKSRLLSDRFSAERPKGSFSTLEIQRTEQGDSAMYLCASSSPGTSGTNEQFFGPGTRLTVL.

The chain has TRBV5-1 and TRBJ2-2, with D tentatively TRBD1 (6 bases). The germline V and J ends were trimmed by 0 bases and 1 base, with 10 bases remaining between them. Germline loops: CDR1 SGHRS, CDR2 YFSETQ. CDR3 length: 16 amino acids. The CDR3 region is CASSLALTGNTGELFF. CDR3 bases: TGCGCCAGCAGCTTGGCCTTGACAGGGAACACCGGGGAGCTGTTTTTT.

This chain links TRBV29-1 with TRBJ1-1; 7 bases are a match to TRBD1. V gave up 4 bases and J gave up 5 bases; unmatched junction bases: 7. Germline V gene data show CDR1 as SQVTM and CDR2 as ANQGSEA. The CDR3 loop spans 13 amino acids. DNA for the CDR3: TGCAGCGTTGTAGGGGGCGTAAAGACTGAAGCTTTCTTT. The encoded protein is CSVVGGVKTEAFF.